These T cell receptor beta chains were read from a single sample in a study of blood T cell repertoires in COVID-19. Assay used: immunoSEQ multiplex PCR; TCRdb lists only in-frame clones, some missing. The table has around 47,000 clones, around 81% seen once. The sequencing sample was made of peripheral blood. The receptors stem from a man aged 65 to 85 with active COVID-19. The CDR3 runs from the conserved cysteine through the conserved F or W. D genes are given only for firm matches. A clone size is listed for some rows: how often the clone was seen (once, few, many), or a class if it is expanded.

>TRBJ1-5|NA|TRBD1|TRBV10-1
CASSDPTGEGQPQHF
TGCGCCAGCAGTGACCCGACAGGGGAGGGTCAGCCCCAGCATTTT
>TRBJ1-6|NA|TRBD1|TRBV2
CASSDMGQGNSPLHF
TGTGCCAGCAGTGATATGGGACAGGGCAATTCACCCCTCCACTTT
>TRBJ2-7|NA|TRBD2|TRBV9
CASSVGLGTSPLEQYF
TGTGCCAGCAGCGTAGGGCTTGGGACTAGCCCCCTCGAGCAGTACTTC
>TRBJ2-5|NA|NA|TRBV7-3
CASSRTGLETQYF
TGTGCCAGCAGTCGCACAGGGCTGGAGACCCAGTACTTC
>TRBJ1-1|NA|TRBD1|TRBV12-3/TRBV12-4
CASRTGGITEAFF
TGTGCCAGCAGGACAGGGGGGATTACTGAAGCTTTCTTT
>TRBJ1-4|once|TRBD1|TRBV2
CASKGAATNEKLFF
TGTGCCAGCAAGGGGGCGGCAACTAATGAAAAACTGTTTTTT
>TRBJ2-1|NA|TRBD1|TRBV4-2
CASSQAGQGFGEQFF
TGTGCCAGCAGCCAAGCCGGACAGGGCTTCGGTGAGCAGTTCTTC
>TRBJ1-1|once|NA|TRBV9
CASSPGQPNTEAFF
TGTGCCAGCAGCCCGGGACAACCGAACACTGAAGCTTTCTTT
>TRBJ1-2|NA|TRBD1|TRBV4-3
CASSKGGTGHTGYGYTF
TGCGCCAGCAGCAAAGGCGGGACAGGGCATACGGGGTATGGCTACACCTTC
>TRBJ1-5|NA|NA|TRBV15
CATSRDIQPQHF
TGTGCCACCAGCAGAGACATCCAGCCCCAGCATTTT
>TRBJ1-1|NA|NA|TRBV13
CASSLKGILAFF
TGTGCCAGCAGCTTAAAGGGGATCTTAGCTTTCTTT
>TRBJ2-2|few|NA|TRBV5-4
CASNSVGGLRNTGELFF
TGTGCCAGCAACTCGGTGGGGGGGCTTCGGAACACCGGGGAGCTGTTTTTT
>TRBJ1-2|NA|TRBD1|TRBV4-2
CASSPPPGQGLGGYTF
TGTGCCAGCAGCCCGCCCCCGGGACAGGGGTTGGGTGGCTACACCTTC
>TRBJ1-4|NA|NA|TRBV2
CASSPPGRAAEKLFF
TGTGCCAGCAGCCCTCCCGGCAGGGCTGCTGAAAAACTGTTTTTT
>TRBJ1-6|NA|TRBD1|TRBV5-4
CASSWGQEDNSPLHF
TGTGCCAGCAGCTGGGGACAGGAGGATAATTCACCCCTCCACTTT
>TRBJ2-5|NA|TRBD1|TRBV25-1
CASSLRGQGQETQYF
TGTGCCAGCAGCCTCAGGGGACAGGGCCAAGAGACCCAGTACTTC
>TRBJ1-4|NA|NA|TRBV9
CASSPYSGINEKLFF
TGTGCCAGCAGCCCATACTCGGGGATTAATGAAAAACTGTTTTTT
>TRBJ2-3|NA|NA|TRBV4-2
CASSQEGGRTDTQYF
TGTGCCAGCAGCCAAGAGGGGGGAAGGACAGATACGCAGTATTTT
>TRBJ2-2|NA|TRBD1|TRBV14
CASSLDRVSGELFF
TGTGCCAGCAGCCTTGACAGGGTTTCCGGGGAGCTGTTTTTT
>TRBJ2-5|once|TRBD2|TRBV7-7
CASSPSLGGDPWGTQYF
TGTGCCAGCAGCCCATCCCTTGGGGGGGACCCTTGGGGGACCCAGTACTTC
>TRBJ2-3|NA|TRBD2|TRBV28
CASSLPDSGANTDTQYF
TGTGCCAGCAGTTTACCCGACAGCGGGGCAAACACAGATACGCAGTATTTT
>TRBJ2-3|NA|TRBD2|TRBV4-1
CASSHVSGGGTDTQYF
TGCGCCAGCAGCCATGTTAGCGGGGGAGGTACAGATACGCAGTATTTT
>TRBJ2-6|NA|TRBD1|TRBV30
CAWSAYRGPGANVLTF
TGTGCCTGGAGTGCCTACAGGGGTCCTGGGGCCAACGTCCTGACTTTC
>TRBJ1-2|NA|NA|TRBV28
CASSTGLYGYTF
TGTGCCAGCAGTACAGGCCTCTATGGCTACACCTTC
>TRBJ1-1|NA|NA|TRBV4-3
CASSQVLERSTEAFF
TGCGCCAGCAGCCAAGTGCTGGAGAGGTCCACTGAAGCTTTCTTT
>TRBJ2-5|NA|NA|TRBV6-5
CASRTGSLETQYF
TGTGCCAGCAGGACAGGATCCCTCGAGACCCAGTACTTC
>TRBJ2-2|NA|NA|TRBV4-2
CASSPPNTGELFF
TGTGCCAGCAGCCCCCCAAACACCGGGGAGCTGTTTTTT
>TRBJ2-5|NA|TRBD1|TRBV6-2/TRBV6-3
CASSGPGQAQTQYF
TGTGCCAGCAGTGGGCCGGGACAGGCACAGACCCAGTACTTC
>TRBJ2-3|NA|TRBD1|TRBV7-9
CASSPSGGADTQYF
TGTGCCAGCAGCCCCTCAGGGGGCGCAGATACGCAGTATTTT
>TRBJ1-1|NA|TRBD1|TRBV19
CASRTQGAAIATAAEAFF
TGTGCCAGCCGTACTCAGGGGGCGGCAATTGCGACAGCCGCTGAAGCTTTCTTT
>TRBJ1-1|NA|TRBD1|TRBV10-3
CAISGNTGTGFTEAFF
TGTGCCATCAGCGGTAACACAGGGACAGGATTTACTGAAGCTTTCTTT
>TRBJ1-1|NA|TRBD1|TRBV4-2
CASSRGQGVTGNTEAFF
TGTGCCAGCAGCCGAGGACAGGGCGTTACGGGGAACACTGAAGCTTTCTTT
>TRBJ1-2|NA|TRBD1|TRBV6-5
CASSYGPGGFNGYTF
TGTGCCAGCAGTTATGGGCCAGGGGGTTTCAACGGCTACACCTTC
>TRBJ2-1|NA|TRBD1|TRBV29-1
CSVSSRDSSYNEQFF
TGCAGCGTTTCCTCCCGGGACAGCTCCTACAATGAGCAGTTCTTC
>TRBJ1-1|NA|NA|TRBV2
CASSPGLQVNTEAFF
TGTGCCAGCAGTCCGGGACTACAGGTGAACACTGAAGCTTTCTTT
>TRBJ1-2|NA|NA|TRBV4-3
CASSQEEGWSWGYTF
TGCGCCAGCAGCCAAGAGGAGGGTTGGTCCTGGGGCTACACCTTC
>TRBJ2-5|NA|TRBD1|TRBV10-3
CAISTGIKETQYF
TGTGCCATCTCGACAGGGATCAAGGAGACCCAGTACTTC
>TRBJ1-6|NA|NA|TRBV23-1
CASSQSGRAGYNSPLHF
TGCGCCAGCAGTCAATCGGGGAGGGCCGGCTATAATTCACCCCTCCACTTT
>TRBJ2-7|NA|NA|TRBV7-3
CASSLGMGAYEQYF
TGTGCCAGCAGCTTAGGTATGGGGGCTTACGAGCAGTACTTC
>TRBJ2-7|NA|NA|TRBV7-2
CASSLADTYEQYF
TGTGCCAGCAGCTTGGCGGATACCTACGAGCAGTACTTC
>TRBJ2-7|few|NA|TRBV7-6
CASSSTEAAYEQYF
TGTGCCAGCAGCTCGACAGAGGCCGCTTACGAGCAGTACTTC
>TRBJ1-6|NA|NA|TRBV27
CASSYGQGLYNSPLHF
TGTGCCAGCAGCTACGGGCAGGGCCTCTATAATTCACCCCTCCACTTT
>TRBJ2-7|NA|NA|TRBV7-8
CASSLNRVYEQYF
TGTGCCAGCAGCTTAAACCGGGTTTACGAGCAGTACTTC
>TRBJ2-1|NA|NA|TRBV3-1/TRBV3-2
CASSPTSGPYNEQFF
TGTGCCAGCAGCCCTACTAGTGGACCTTACAATGAGCAGTTCTTC
>TRBJ2-7|NA|TRBD1|TRBV9
CASSVEGTDDEQYF
TGTGCCAGCAGCGTAGAAGGGACAGACGACGAGCAGTACTTC
>TRBJ2-7|NA|NA|TRBV27
CASSLRGPVGYEQYF
TGTGCCAGCAGTTTACGGGGTCCCGTAGGCTACGAGCAGTACTTC
>TRBJ2-3|NA|TRBD2|TRBV9
CASGGGHTDTQYF
TGTGCCAGCGGCGGGGGGCACACAGATACGCAGTATTTT
>TRBJ2-7|NA|TRBD2|TRBV5-6
CASRQGLVYEQYF
TGTGCCAGCAGGCAGGGACTAGTCTACGAGCAGTACTTC
>TRBJ1-5|NA|NA|TRBV7-2
CASSLLPGMYSNQPQHF
TGTGCCAGCAGCCTGCTTCCGGGGATGTATAGCAATCAGCCCCAGCATTTT
>TRBJ2-7|NA|NA|TRBV7-2
CASSLVWSSDIYEQYF
TGTGCCAGCAGCTTAGTATGGTCTAGCGACATCTACGAGCAGTACTTC